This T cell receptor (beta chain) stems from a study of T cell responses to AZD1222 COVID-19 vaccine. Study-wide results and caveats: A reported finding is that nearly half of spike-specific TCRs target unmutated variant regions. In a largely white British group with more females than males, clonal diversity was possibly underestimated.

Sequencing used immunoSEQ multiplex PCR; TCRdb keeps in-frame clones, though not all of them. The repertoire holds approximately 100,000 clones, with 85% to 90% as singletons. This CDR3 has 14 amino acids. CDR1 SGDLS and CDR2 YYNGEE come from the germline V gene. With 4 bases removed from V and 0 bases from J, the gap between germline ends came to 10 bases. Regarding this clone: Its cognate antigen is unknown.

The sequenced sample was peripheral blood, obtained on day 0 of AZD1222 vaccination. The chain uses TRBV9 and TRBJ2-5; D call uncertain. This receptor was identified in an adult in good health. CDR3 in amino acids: CASSPALYQETQYF. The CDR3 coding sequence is TGTGCCAGCAGCCCTGCCCTGTACCAAGAGACCCAGTACTTC. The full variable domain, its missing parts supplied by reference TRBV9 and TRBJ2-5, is DSGVTQTPKHLITATGQRVTLRCSPRSGDLSVYWYQQSLDQGLQFLIQYYNGEERAKGNILERFSAQQFPDLHSELNLSSLELGDSALYFCASSPALYQETQYFGPGTRLLVL.